The 8 T cell receptor beta chains presented below share a single source sample, sequenced in a study of cytotoxic CD8 clonotypes in ibrutinib-treated CLL. Generated by immunoSEQ multiplex PCR, the TCRdb table keeps only in-frame clones and is missing some. The sample includes tens of thousands of clones, roughly 69% of them seen just once. Specimen: PBMCs, collected after 12 months of ibrutinib treatment. The receptors stem from a human donor with chronic lymphocytic leukemia.

This clone was detected once. This rearrangement joins TRBV20-1 to TRBJ1-1; TRBD1 is a possible D gene (5 bases). V dropped 7 bases and J dropped 8 bases, with 8 bases sitting between them. Germline V CDR1 and CDR2: DFQATT, SNEGSKA (reference sequence). The CDR3 runs to 9 residues. The CDR3: CSGQGEAFF. The CDR3 region has the DNA TGCAGTGGGCAGGGCGAAGCTTTCTTT.

The rearrangement uses TRBV2 and TRBJ2-1; no firm D call. Germline CDR1 SNHLY, CDR2 FYNNEI. V dropped 3 bases and J dropped 5 bases, with 11 bases sitting between them. The CDR3 covers 14 residues. The CDR3 region is CASSESQKHNEQFF. Written as DNA, the CDR3 is TGTGCCAGCAGTGAGTCACAGAAACACAATGAGCAGTTCTTC.

This chain links TRBV5-4 with TRBJ2-3; unclear D gene. Per the germline V gene, CDR1 is SGHNT and CDR2 is YYREEE (reference sequence). CDR3 size: 15 residues. Trimming stripped 4 bases from V and 2 bases from J, with 14 bases between. The CDR3 bases are TGTGCCAGCAGCCTGGGTAATAATCCCACAGATACGCAGTATTTT. Its translation: CASSLGNNPTDTQYF. Full variable domain (missing parts from reference TRBV5-4 and TRBJ2-3): ETGVTQSPTHLIKTRGQQVTLRCSSQSGHNTVSWYQQALGQGPQFIFQYYREEENGRGNFPPRFSGLQFPNYSSELNVNALELDDSALYLCASSLGNNPTDTQYFGPGTRLTVL.

The V call is TRBV9, the J call TRBJ2-3, with 8 positions matching TRBD2. The CDR3 sequence is 16 residues long. V shed 3 bases, J shed 0 bases, and the junction held 6 bases outside the gene matches. The germline V gene has CDR1 SGDLS and CDR2 YYNGEE. CDR3 sequence (DNA): TGTGCCAGCAGCGCGATTAGCGGGGCGAGCACAGATACGCAGTATTTT. Its translation: CASSAISGASTDTQYF. Looking up the rest from reference TRBV9 and TRBJ2-3 gives the full variable domain: DSGVTQTPKHLITATGQRVTLRCSPRSGDLSVYWYQQSLDQGLQFLIQYYNGEERAKGNILERFSAQQFPDLHSELNLSSLELGDSALYFCASSAISGASTDTQYFGPGTRLTVL.

The chain uses TRBV29-1 and TRBJ1-2; 9 bases map to TRBD1. Trimming cost V 2 bases and J 7 bases; bases outside gene matches: 5. Germline lookup yields CDR1 SQVTM and CDR2 ANQGSEA. CDR3 length: 13 residues. CDR3 sequence reads: CSVEPGQGSGYTF. CDR3 nucleotides: TGCAGCGTTGAACCGGGACAGGGAAGTGGCTACACCTTC.

J is TRBJ1-2 and V is TRBV18; no clear D. With 1 base removed from V and 6 bases from J, the gap between germline ends came to 9 bases. The CDR3 sequence is 13 residues long. Germline values: CDR1 KGHSH, CDR2 LQKENI. The CDR3 loop reads CASSPQGRNGYTF. CDR3 in DNA: TGTGCCAGCTCACCACAGGGCCGTAATGGCTACACCTTC.

V is TRBV20-1 and J is TRBJ2-1; either TRBD1 or TRBD2 may fit D (5 bases each). Germline CDR1 reads DFQATT; CDR2 reads SNEGSKA (reference sequence). This CDR3 comprises 11 residues. The V gene lost 4 bases and the J gene lost 11 bases, with 12 bases spanning the gap. The DNA for the CDR3 is TGCAGTGCTAAGTCCGGGACCAAGCAGTTCTTC. Translating it yields CSAKSGTKQFF.

This clone was detected only a few times. The same CDR3 also results from other DNA sequences found in this sample. This sequence joins TRBV5-4 and TRBJ2-7; weak D call: TRBD2 (5 bases). The V gene lost 1 base and the J gene lost 0 bases, with 8 bases spanning the gap. CDR3 length equals 14 residues. Germline V gene lookup returns CDR1 SGHNT and CDR2 YYREEE (reference sequence). CDR3 DNA: TGTGCCAGCAGCTTGAGCGGTAGCTCCTACGAGCAGTACTTC. It codes for CASSLSGSSYEQYF.